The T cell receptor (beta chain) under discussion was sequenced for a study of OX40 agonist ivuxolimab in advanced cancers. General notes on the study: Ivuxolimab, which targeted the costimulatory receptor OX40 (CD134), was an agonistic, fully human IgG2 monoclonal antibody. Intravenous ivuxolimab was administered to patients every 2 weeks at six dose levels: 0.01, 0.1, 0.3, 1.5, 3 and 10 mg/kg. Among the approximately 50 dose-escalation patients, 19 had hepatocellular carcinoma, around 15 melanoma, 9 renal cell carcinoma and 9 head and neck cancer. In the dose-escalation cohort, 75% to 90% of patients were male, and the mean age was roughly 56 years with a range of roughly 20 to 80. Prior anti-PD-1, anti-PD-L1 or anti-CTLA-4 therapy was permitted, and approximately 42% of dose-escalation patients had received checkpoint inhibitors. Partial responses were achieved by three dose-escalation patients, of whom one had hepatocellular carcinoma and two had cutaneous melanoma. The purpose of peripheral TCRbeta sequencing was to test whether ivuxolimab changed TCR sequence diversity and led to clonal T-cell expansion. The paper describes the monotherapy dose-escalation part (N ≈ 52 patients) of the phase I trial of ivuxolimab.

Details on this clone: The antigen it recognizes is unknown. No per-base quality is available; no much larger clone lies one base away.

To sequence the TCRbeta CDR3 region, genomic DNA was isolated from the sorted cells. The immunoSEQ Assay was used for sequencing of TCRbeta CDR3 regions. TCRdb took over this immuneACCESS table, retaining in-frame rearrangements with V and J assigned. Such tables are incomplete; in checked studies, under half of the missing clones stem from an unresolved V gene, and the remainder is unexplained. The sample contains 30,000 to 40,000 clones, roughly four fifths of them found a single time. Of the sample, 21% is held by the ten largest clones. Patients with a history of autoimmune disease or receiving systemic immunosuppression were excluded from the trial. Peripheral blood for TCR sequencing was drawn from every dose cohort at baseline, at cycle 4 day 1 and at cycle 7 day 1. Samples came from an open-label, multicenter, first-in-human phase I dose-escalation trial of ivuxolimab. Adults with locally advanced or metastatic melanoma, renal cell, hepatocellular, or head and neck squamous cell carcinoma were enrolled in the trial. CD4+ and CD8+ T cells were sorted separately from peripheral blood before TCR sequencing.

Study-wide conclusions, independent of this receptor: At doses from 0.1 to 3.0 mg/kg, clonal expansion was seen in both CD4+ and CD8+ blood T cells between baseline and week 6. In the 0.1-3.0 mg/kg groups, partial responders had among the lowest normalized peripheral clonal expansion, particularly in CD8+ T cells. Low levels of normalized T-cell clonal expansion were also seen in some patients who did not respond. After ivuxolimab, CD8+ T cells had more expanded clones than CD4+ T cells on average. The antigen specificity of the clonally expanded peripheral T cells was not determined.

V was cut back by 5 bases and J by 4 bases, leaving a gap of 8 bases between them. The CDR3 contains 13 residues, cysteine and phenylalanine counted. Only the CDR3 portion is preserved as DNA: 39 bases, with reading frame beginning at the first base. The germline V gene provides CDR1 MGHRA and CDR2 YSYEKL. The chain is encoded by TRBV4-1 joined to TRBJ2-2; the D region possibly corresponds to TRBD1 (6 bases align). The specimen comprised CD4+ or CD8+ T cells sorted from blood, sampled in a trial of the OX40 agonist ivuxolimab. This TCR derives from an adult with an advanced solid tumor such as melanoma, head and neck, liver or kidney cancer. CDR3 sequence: CASSFRGTGELFF. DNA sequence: TGCGCCAGCAGCTTCAGGGGCACCGGGGAGCTGTTTTTT.